What follows are 21 T cell receptor beta chains derived from one specimen sequenced in a study of blood T cell repertoires in COVID-19. TCRdb keeps only in-frame clones here, not all; method: immunoSEQ multiplex PCR. Counted here are about 190,000 clones, 75% to 90% occurring once; the ten biggest clones make up around 1.2%. Input material: peripheral blood. The receptors originated from a young man with acute or convalescent COVID-19.

J is TRBJ2-3 and V is TRBV28; the D is unclear. CDR3 size: 12 residues. CDR1 and CDR2 (germline): MDHEN, SYDVKM. With 3 bases removed from V and 6 bases from J, the gap between germline ends came to 7 bases. Here the CDR3 DNA reads TGTGCCAGCAGTTTTCAGGCCGATACGCAGTATTTT. This encodes CASSFQADTQYF. Full variable domain (outside the CDR3, taken from reference TRBV28 and TRBJ2-3): DVKVTQSSRYLVKRTGEKVFLECVQDMDHENMFWYRQDPGLGLRLIYFSYDVKMKEKGDIPEGYSVSREKKERFSLILESASTNQTSMYLCASSFQADTQYFGPGTRLTVL.

The chain employs TRBV5-1 and TRBJ1-6; 7 bases match TRBD1. The CDR3 loop spans 20 amino acids. From germline, CDR1 is SGHRS and CDR2 YFSETQ. V was clipped by 2 bases and J by 0 bases; unmatched bases: 14. This CDR3 is CASSFPGGTVISSYNSPLHF. In DNA, the CDR3 is TGCGCCAGCAGCTTTCCCGGTGGGACAGTCATTAGCTCCTATAATTCACCCCTCCACTTT.

V is TRBV27 and J is TRBJ1-5; 7 bases map to TRBD1. Trimming cost V 5 bases and J 7 bases; bases outside gene matches: 11. CDR1 and CDR2 (germline): MNHEY, SMNVEV (reference sequence). The CDR3 length is 15 residues. CDR3 in DNA: TGTGCCAGCAGTCTTCTGGGGGACAGAGGCCAGCCCCAGCATTTT. This sequence encodes CASSLLGDRGQPQHF.

This chain connects TRBV6-1 to TRBJ2-3, with D perhaps TRBD2 (6 bases). There are 15 residues in the CDR3. Germline V gene sequence: CDR1 MNHNS, CDR2 SASEGT. The ends were cut back, 3 bases at V and 3 bases at J, with 13 bases in the middle. The CDR3: CASSDSRGPTDTQYF. The CDR3 nucleotides are TGTGCCAGCAGTGATTCGCGGGGACCGACAGATACGCAGTATTTT.

The chain recombines TRBV9 with TRBJ1-6; 8 bases fit TRBD1. Germline V gives CDR1 SGDLS, CDR2 YYNGEE. After removal of 2 bases from V and 5 bases from J, the junction contained 3 bases not matched to a gene. There are 15 residues in the CDR3. This CDR3 is CASSVQGADNSPLHF. As DNA, the CDR3 is TGTGCCAGCAGCGTGCAGGGGGCGGATAATTCACCCCTCCACTTT.

The chain combines TRBV28 with TRBJ1-3; D possibly corresponds to TRBD1 (6 bases). CDR3 length equals 15 residues. Trimming removed 1 base at V and 0 bases at J, with 7 bases between. The germline gives CDR1 MDHEN, CDR2 SYDVKM. In DNA, the CDR3 is TGTGCCAGCAGTTTATTGACAGGCTCTGGAAACACCATATATTTT. Its translation: CASSLLTGSGNTIYF.

The V call is TRBV4-2, the J call TRBJ2-1, with 13 positions matching TRBD2. Losses at the gene ends were 2 bases for V and 5 bases for J; bases not matched to a gene: 3. Germline assignment: CDR1 LGHNA and CDR2 YNFKEQ. This CDR3 is built from 16 residues. The CDR3 DNA sequence: TGTGCCAGCAGCCAAAGGACTAGCGGGGGCCACAATGAGCAGTTCTTC. As protein: CASSQRTSGGHNEQFF.

This chain uses TRBV6-5 with TRBJ1-2, with TRBD1 as a possible D gene (6 bases). There are 14 residues in the CDR3. Germline-derived CDR1 and CDR2 are MNHEY and SVGAGI. Trimming left V 4 bases short and J 8 bases short, with 17 bases between. The CDR3 region is CASSSPWGGRGYTF. The CDR3 DNA reads TGTGCCAGCAGTTCTCCATGGGGGGGGCGAGGCTACACCTTC.

V and J are TRBV5-1 and TRBJ2-2; maybe TRBD2 (5 bases). The ends were cut back, 3 bases at V and 4 bases at J, with 13 bases in the middle. Germline V gene data show CDR1 as SGHRS and CDR2 as YFSETQ. CDR3 length: 15 amino acids. The CDR3 reads CASSWGSASTGELFF. Written as DNA, the CDR3 is TGCGCCAGCAGCTGGGGTAGCGCCTCCACCGGGGAGCTGTTTTTT.

The CDR3 nucleotides are TGTGCCAGCAGCCCATCCGGGACAGGCTACGAGCAGTACTTC. Its translation is CASSPSGTGYEQYF. V and J are TRBV7-3 and TRBJ2-7; 8 positions agree with TRBD1. The V gene end was trimmed by 5 bases and the J gene end by 3 bases; junction bases not matched to a gene: 6. Germline loops: CDR1 SGHTA, CDR2 FQGTGA. The CDR3 extends over 14 amino acids.

The chain links TRBV6-7 to TRBJ2-7, with D possibly being TRBD1 (5 bases). TRBV6-7 is classed as an ORF, of uncertain function. The CDR3 is made up of 14 amino acids. V lost 6 bases and J 3 bases, leaving 15 bases between the germline ends. The CDR3 bases are TGTGCCAGCAGCCGACGTACAGGTTTCTACGAGCAGTACTTC. It is translated as CASSRRTGFYEQYF.

The rearrangement uses TRBV18 and TRBJ2-6; TRBD1 agrees at 7 bases. Germline CDR1 KGHSH, CDR2 LQKENI. The CDR3 runs 15 residues. The ends lost 5 bases at V and 2 bases at J; junction bases unmatched: 3. CDR3 bases: TGTGCCAGCTCAGCCCAGGGGGCTGGGGCCAACGTCCTGACTTTC. This sequence encodes CASSAQGAGANVLTF.

This rearrangement joins TRBV19 to TRBJ2-7, with TRBD1 identical over 7 bases. J lost 6 bases, V lost 4 bases, and 15 bases had no gene match. The CDR3 has 16 amino acids. Germline values: CDR1 LNHDA, CDR2 SQIVND (reference sequence). The CDR3 sequence: CASSRKGTAIIPEQYF. The CDR3 bases are TGTGCCAGTAGTAGGAAAGGGACAGCTATCATCCCCGAGCAGTACTTC.

Only one count was recorded for this clone. Different DNA sequences within this sample yield the same CDR3. The chain combines TRBV12-3 or TRBV12-4 with TRBJ2-3; D remains ambiguous. Between the trimmed V and J ends, which lost 2 bases and 5 bases, there was a span of 2 bases. The CDR3 extends over 11 amino acids. CDR3 nucleotides: TGTGCCAGCAGTTTACGAGATACGCAGTATTTT. Translation: CASSLRDTQYF.

The chain employs TRBV15 and TRBJ2-5; 7 bases are a match to TRBD2. The CDR3 sequence is 14 residues long. Unmatched junction bases numbered 5, after V lost 7 bases and J lost 0 bases. Germline values: CDR1 LNHNV, CDR2 YYDKDF (reference sequence). DNA of the CDR3: TGTGCCACCAAGGCGGGAGTTTACCAAGAGACCCAGTACTTC. Its translation: CATKAGVYQETQYF.

The chain is built from TRBV11-1 and TRBJ2-1; a weak D match, TRBD1 (6 bases). V lost 5 bases to trimming and J lost 4 bases, with 15 bases between them. Germline-derived CDR1 and CDR2 are SGHAT and FQDESV (reference sequence). The CDR3 sequence is 15 residues long. CDR3 DNA: TGTGCCAGCAGCACAGGGATTCAGGTGTACAATGAGCAGTTCTTC. This encodes CASSTGIQVYNEQFF.

The chain recombines TRBV11-2 with TRBJ2-5; TRBD1 is a possible D gene (6 bases). CDR3 size: 15 residues. With 5 bases removed from V and 2 bases from J, the gap between germline ends came to 15 bases. Germline lookup yields CDR1 SGHAT and CDR2 FQNNGV. The chain's CDR3 is CASSPQGTLQETQYF. DNA for the CDR3: TGTGCCAGCAGCCCTCAAGGGACACTTCAAGAGACCCAGTACTTC.

This clone was detected once. V is TRBV5-1 and J is TRBJ2-2; 7 positions match TRBD1. V was pared by 0 bases and J by 5 bases, with 4 bases of the junction left unmatched. The CDR3 length is 15 residues. Per germline, CDR1 SGHRS and CDR2 YFSETQ. CDR3: CASSLDQGVTGELFF. The CDR3 DNA is TGCGCCAGCAGCTTGGACCAGGGGGTAACCGGGGAGCTGTTTTTT.

Remarks on this clone: At one end the junction does not follow the germline gene, possibly because of a read error. The genes are TRBV29-1 and TRBJ1-2; 11 bases are a match to TRBD1. This CDR3 has 12 residues. Germline lookup yields CDR1 SQVTM and CDR2 ANQGSEA. DNA of the CDR3: TGTATGGGACAGGGGGCTAACTATGGCTACACCTTC. Its translation: CMGQGANYGYTF.

The J gene is TRBJ1-1, the V gene TRBV7-2; 8 nucleotides match TRBD1. CDR1 is SGHTA and CDR2 is FQGNSA in the germline V gene. There are 15 residues in the CDR3. The junction had 6 bases not matched to a gene; V was cut back by 5 bases and J by 1 base. CDR3 coding DNA: TGTGCCAGCAGCCTATACAGGGGGTGGAACACTGAAGCTTTCTTT. It translates to CASSLYRGWNTEAFF.

V is TRBV6-1 and J is TRBJ1-2, with D uncertain. Trimming left V 3 bases short and J 2 bases short, with 4 bases between. Germline lookup yields CDR1 MNHNS and CDR2 SASEGT. The CDR3 runs to 12 residues. The CDR3 is CASSDRNYGYTF. The CDR3 DNA reads TGTGCCAGCAGTGATCGGAACTATGGCTACACCTTC.